This T cell receptor beta chain was documented in a study of Graves' ophthalmopathy and Graves' hyperthyroidism (dated by TCRdb to 2016 to 2018). Study-level background: Peripheral blood was collected before any treatment was given, at the time of initial diagnosis. TCR beta repertoire signatures were used to distinguish Graves' ophthalmopathy from Graves' hyperthyroidism and to predict progression to ophthalmopathy. In total, 135 blood samples were TCR-sequenced: roughly 45 ophthalmopathy, roughly 80 hyperthyroidism and approximately 17 hyperthyroidism-to-ophthalmopathy patients. To explore V-J signatures that separate ophthalmopathy from hyperthyroidism, a discovery set of 95 to 100 patients was enrolled, consisting of 40 to 45 with ophthalmopathy and under 65 with stable hyperthyroidism. An independent validation cohort was composed of 18 hyperthyroidism patients and 17 patients who later progressed from hyperthyroidism to ophthalmopathy. In more than five hyperthyroidism patients, T-cell repertoires of thyroid tissue and blood were compared. Following sample collection, hyperthyroidism patients were given methimazole at a starting dose of 30 mg daily, and ophthalmopathy patients were given high-dose intravenous methylprednisolone. For training and testing, the 100 or so patients in the discovery cohort were randomly divided in a 7:3 ratio. Results and caveats for the whole study, not just this receptor: No statistical method was used to set the sample size in advance, and the investigators knew which group each participant was assigned to. In validation, the model predicted ophthalmopathy progression with about 71% sensitivity and 72% to 80% specificity; some 13 predicted patients were CT-confirmed with GO in a median of 6.5 months. The 13-signature model separated ophthalmopathy from stable hyperthyroidism with around 90% sensitivity and approximately 81% specificity in cross-validation, and 80%/75% in the test set. Most expanded thyroid clonotypes with a frequency above 0.001 also appeared in blood, which suggests that blood repertoires may reflect the immune response in the thyroid.

Hyperthyroidism was defined as stable when no progression to ophthalmopathy occurred within 18 months of follow-up. Hyperthyroidism patients were newly diagnosed, with disease duration under 2 months, and aged 18 to 65 years. Patients with other autoimmune diseases, uncontrolled infections, pregnancy or lactation were excluded. Clinical symptoms, serum thyroxine, TRAb, thyroid ultrasound and orbital computed tomography were used for diagnosis. Using Ficoll-Paque density gradient centrifugation, PBMCs were isolated from about 9.2 ml of fresh peripheral blood. Total RNA was extracted using Trizol reagent, and RNA quality was checked on an Agilent 2100 Bioanalyzer. TCR beta CDR3 regions were amplified from RNA transcripts for repertoire sequencing. HTBI primers and the Qiagen OneStep RT-PCR kit were used in a first-round RT-PCR, which was followed by a second-round multiplex PCR, size selection and purification. The libraries underwent paired-end sequencing with 100 bp reads on an Illumina HiSeq2000. For the original study's pipeline: SOAPnuke was used to process the reads, removing any read that contained adapters or uncalled bases, had a mean Phred below 15, or lacked an exact match to the constant primer or identifier. COPE v1.2.5 was used to merge the high-quality paired reads. Each unique nucleotide sequence was treated as a clonotype, and MiTCR v1.1 was used to align the clonotypes to the IMGT TRB V, D and J references. Analysis was restricted to V-J combinations with a frequency above 0.0001, which covered 98% to 99.2% of repertoires. For each V-J combination, a TCR clonal expansion and chaos score was defined as the ratio of F50 clonal expansion to chaos observed in the TCRdist matrix. Features were reduced by Welch's t-statistics and random forest to 10 to 15 V-J combinations, which fed a naive Bayes classifier. The similarity between thyroid and blood repertoires was quantified using the Morisita-Horn index. TCRdb applied fastp at Q25 and MiXCR to the public reads, then kept only in-frame beta chains. Each entry merges the rows of one CDR3 protein and shows their most common DNA and genes. The V and J calls, along with clone size, are taken from TCRdb and not from the paper's own processing. The sample has about 620,000 distinct CDR3 sequences on record, about 24% of them singletons. Together, the top ten hold approximately 6.9% of the sample.

With respect to this clonotype: Its antigen is still unknown. Within one base of it there is no much larger clone, and no base qualities were kept.

Counted from cysteine to phenylalanine, this CDR3 has 15 amino acids. Just CDR3 DNA is preserved here, 45 bases in frame from base 1. Via the germline V gene, CDR1 is MDHEN and CDR2 SYDVKM. The germline V end is reduced by 10 bases and the J end by 4 bases; junction bases left unmatched: 14. This clonotype originated in a woman younger than 35 with stable Graves' hyperthyroidism. Some clones in this sample may be carry-over from other donors' samples. Donor details come from another sample of the same person, matched by shared clones. Sequences were obtained from peripheral blood. In this chain, TRBV28 is recombined with TRBJ2-5, with 8 bases in between that match TRBD1. The encoded CDR3 is CATHLAGGFTETQYF. The DNA is as follows: TGTGCCACACACCTCGCAGGGGGCTTTACAGAGACCCAGTACTTC.